The 8 T cell receptor beta chains presented below share a single source sample, sequenced in a study of T cells in Graves' hyperthyroidism and ophthalmopathy. RNA transcripts yielded amplified TCR beta CDR3 regions. First-round RT-PCR targeting the TCR CDR3 was performed with the HTBI primer set. MiXCR, run by TCRdb on the multiplex PCR reads, gives a single entry per CDR3 protein. Of around 350,000 distinct CDR3 sequences listed, around 14% were seen once; the top ten hold 28%. Sequenced material: blood. These TCRs come from a young woman with Graves' hyperthyroidism that later progressed to Graves' ophthalmopathy.

This clonotype occurred a few times. This chain joins TRBV20-1 and TRBJ2-3; 8 bases are a match to TRBD2. The V gene end was trimmed by 3 bases and the J gene end by 3 bases; junction bases not matched to a gene: 5. Looked up from germline, CDR1 is DFQATT and CDR2 is SNEGSKA (reference sequence). The CDR3 sequence is 14 residues long. Written as DNA, the CDR3 is TGCAGTGCTAGTCCGGGACTAGAAACAGATACGCAGTATTTT. Translated: CSASPGLETDTQYF.

In regard to this clonotype: One base away lies a much larger clone, so this may be a sequencing read error. The J gene is TRBJ2-1, the V gene TRBV28, with D possibly matching TRBD1 (6 bases). The J call may be mistaken, given a closer DNA end match to TRBJ2-7. The length of the CDR3 is 14 residues. Germline V lookup: CDR1 MDHEN, CDR2 SYDVKM. In DNA, the CDR3 is TGTGCCAGCAGTTTTCTGGGGGCCGACAATGAGCAGTACTTC. Translating it yields CASSFLGADNEQYF.

DNA for the CDR3: TGTGCCAGCAAGAAAGGGCCGACAGATACGCAGTATTTT. Translation gives CASKKGPTDTQYF. The rearrangement uses TRBV7-2 and TRBJ2-3; D remains unclear. The CDR3 consists of 13 residues. Trimming pared 7 bases from V and 3 bases from J, leaving 11 bases between. Germline CDR1 is SGHTA and CDR2 is FQGNSA.

This clonotype was observed a handful of times. The rearrangement joins TRBV5-6 to TRBJ2-3; 13 positions agree with TRBD2. Per the germline V gene, CDR1 is SGHDT and CDR2 is YYEEEE. CDR3 length equals 17 residues. The ends lost 2 bases at V and 2 bases at J; junction bases unmatched: 5. CDR3 in DNA: TGTGCCAGCAGCTTACCGGGACTAGCGGGACCCACAGATACGCAGTATTTT. Its protein product is CASSLPGLAGPTDTQYF.

In its sample, this clonotype was seen many times. The CDR3 DNA follows: TGTGCCAGCAGTACGGGGGGACAGGGCGGCTATGGCTACACCTTC. It specifies CASSTGGQGGYGYTF. V usage is TRBV12-3 or TRBV12-4 and J usage is TRBJ1-2; 9 bases fit TRBD1. CDR3 length equals 15 residues. Unmatched junction bases numbered 8, after V lost 5 bases and J lost 4 bases.

The rearrangement links TRBV20-1 to TRBJ2-4, with D perhaps TRBD2 (6 bases). Trimming cost V 1 base and J 0 bases, with 22 bases left between them. The CDR3 extends over 19 amino acids. Germline CDR1 is DFQATT and CDR2 is SNEGSKA (reference sequence). CDR3 DNA: TGCAGTGCTAGAGTTTGGGTGATTGGGGAGGAGCTAGCCAAAAACATTCAGTACTTC. Translated: CSARVWVIGEELAKNIQYF.

This clonotype was detected ten times or more. The chain couples TRBV20-1 to TRBJ2-7; 13 nucleotides line up with TRBD2. The junction had 2 bases not matched to a gene; V was cut back by 3 bases and J by 3 bases. CDR3 length: 14 amino acids. The germline V gene has CDR1 DFQATT and CDR2 SNEGSKA (reference sequence). The CDR3 DNA follows: TGCAGTGCTAGTCGACTAGCGGGAGGCTACGAGCAGTACTTC. Translating gives CSASRLAGGYEQYF.

There are many counts of this clonotype. The chain combines TRBV7-8 with TRBJ2-5; 9 bases match TRBD2. The junction had 4 bases not matched to a gene; V was cut back by 1 base and J by 4 bases. Germline loops: CDR1 SGHVS, CDR2 FQNEAQ. CDR3 size: 15 residues. As DNA, the CDR3 is TGTGCCAGCAGCTTAGTAGCGGGAGTCGGAGAGACCCAGTACTTC. This gives the protein CASSLVAGVGETQYF.